This TCR beta chain was identified during a study of blood T cell repertoires in COVID-19 (dated by TCRdb to about 2020). About the full investigation: Samples from collaborators originated in the United States, Italy and Spain and spanned both the acute and convalescent phases of COVID-19. Samples were obtained from the ongoing ImmuneRACE study (first 160 participants) and from 1,000 to 1,500 subjects provided by 6 global collaborators. HLA class I and class II types, where available, came from metadata supplied by the sample provider rather than from assay-based typing. The repertoires were released in a freely available public database intended as a resource for research on the immune response to SARS-CoV-2. The prospective study material was composed of cDNA or gDNA derived from T cells, B-cell-depleted T cells, or PBMCs. A de-identified subject ID, COVID-19 status, age in years and sex were almost always included in the sample metadata. Subjects who had been exposed to COVID-19, were actively infected with it, or had recovered from it provided the deeply sampled blood TCRbeta repertoires that made up the dataset.

There are a few counts of this clone. Its antigen specificity is not known. No base qualities exist here, and no much larger clone lies one base off it. Spanning cysteine to phenylalanine, the CDR3 consists of 15 amino acids. Kept here is only the CDR3 DNA, which spans 45 bases and is read in frame from base 1. The germline V gene (reference sequence) sets CDR1 to DFQATT and CDR2 to SNEGSKA. At the junction V is shortened by 3 bases and J by 9 bases, with 21 bases in between. One collaborating source in Seattle enrolled patients while the patients were actively infected and followed the patients over time throughout the course of disease. Whole blood was collected in K2EDTA tubes by collaborating institutions according to the institutions' own protocols. For TCRbeta analysis, collaborators shipped samples in one of three forms: frozen whole blood, isolated PBMCs, or DNA extracted from either of those sample types.

TCRbeta CDR3 regions were amplified from genomic DNA by means of the immunoSEQ Assay, a bias-controlled multiplex PCR. The study's own analysis went as follows. The number of nucleated cells in each sample was estimated by amplification of reference gene primers within the assay. To quantify the absolute abundance of each unique TCRbeta CDR3 rearrangement, sequence reads were collapsed and filtered. For each sample, productive Simpson clonality was calculated as the square root of Simpson's diversity index over productive rearrangements. What TCRdb holds here is the immuneACCESS table cut down to in-frame rearrangements. Part of the clones is not present; checked against another copy, under half of the missing clones reflect an unresolved V gene, and the others are unexplained. From that table come the V and J calls and clone size; the DNA was used to work out D and trimming. The table for this sample lists approximately 93,000 clones; around two thirds of them were counted only once. The ten most abundant clones make up 3.9% of the sample.

Broader findings and caveats from the paper: How much clinical and demographic metadata was included differed by source and by participant, and the metadata was provided uncurated.

Sequencing used peripheral blood. This TCR derives from a man in his 70s with COVID-19, enrolled during active disease. Recombination linked TRBV20-1 to TRBJ2-1, and TRBD2 may be the D gene, going by 5 matching bases. This receptor carries the CDR3 CSASHWVRTSSEQFF. The DNA sequence is TGCAGTGCTAGTCATTGGGTAAGGACTTCAAGTGAGCAGTTCTTC.